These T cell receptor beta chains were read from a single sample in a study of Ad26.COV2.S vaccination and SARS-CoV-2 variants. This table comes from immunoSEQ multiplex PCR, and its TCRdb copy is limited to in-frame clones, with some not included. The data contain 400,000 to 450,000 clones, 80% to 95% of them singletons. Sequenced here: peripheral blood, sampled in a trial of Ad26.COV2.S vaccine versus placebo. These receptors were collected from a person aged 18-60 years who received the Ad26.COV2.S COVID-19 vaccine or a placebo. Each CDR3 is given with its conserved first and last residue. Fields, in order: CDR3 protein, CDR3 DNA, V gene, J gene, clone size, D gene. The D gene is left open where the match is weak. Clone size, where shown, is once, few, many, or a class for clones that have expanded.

CASSLVRGGSYEQYF	TGTGCCAGCAGCTTAGTGCGGGGCGGGTCCTACGAGCAGTACTTC	TRBV11-2	TRBJ2-7	NA	NA
CASRVRGTDTQYF	TGTGCCAGCAGGGTCAGGGGCACAGATACGCAGTATTTT	TRBV6-5	TRBJ2-3	NA	NA
CASSFGQGANYGYTF	TGTGCCAGCAGCTTTGGACAGGGGGCAAACTATGGCTACACCTTC	TRBV5-6	TRBJ1-2	NA	TRBD1
CASSAGTLHMDTIYF	TGTGCCAGCAGTGCAGGGACGCTCCACATGGACACCATATATTTT	TRBV6-2/TRBV6-3	TRBJ1-3	NA	NA
CASSWTGMNTEAFF	TGTGCCAGCAGCTGGACAGGGATGAACACTGAAGCTTTCTTT	TRBV6-2/TRBV6-3	TRBJ1-1	NA	TRBD1
CASSRGGSEANYGYTF	TGTGCCAGCAGCCGGGGGGGTAGCGAAGCTAACTATGGCTACACCTTC	TRBV5-4	TRBJ1-2	NA	NA
CSVAGGWTYEQYF	TGCAGCGTTGCAGGGGGGTGGACCTACGAGCAGTACTTC	TRBV29-1	TRBJ2-7	once	NA
CASSRDRGSYNEQFF	TGCGCCAGCAGCCGCGACAGGGGAAGCTACAATGAGCAGTTCTTC	TRBV4-3	TRBJ2-1	once	TRBD1
CASSESVGLGEKLFF	TGTGCCAGCAGTGAATCGGTTGGGTTGGGTGAAAAACTGTTTTTT	TRBV2	TRBJ1-4	NA	NA
CAWSMTLSYNEQFF	TGTGCCTGGAGTATGACACTTTCCTACAATGAGCAGTTCTTC	TRBV30	TRBJ2-1	NA	NA
CASSLDLGGRGTGELFF	TGTGCCAGCAGCTTAGATCTGGGGGGACGGGGCACCGGGGAGCTGTTTTTT	TRBV11-2	TRBJ2-2	NA	NA
CASSIGQGERVFQPQHF	TGTGCCAGTAGTATCGGACAGGGTGAGCGAGTTTTTCAGCCCCAGCATTTT	TRBV19	TRBJ1-5	NA	TRBD1
CASSHQGLNEKLFF	TGTGCCAGCAGCCACCAGGGTTTAAATGAAAAACTGTTTTTT	TRBV3-1/TRBV3-2	TRBJ1-4	NA	NA
CASSGRTGIDQPQHF	TGTGCCAGCAGCGGGAGGACAGGGATCGATCAGCCCCAGCATTTT	TRBV5-6	TRBJ1-5	few	TRBD1
CASSLGQGRGELFF	TGTGCCAGCAGCTTAGGACAGGGACGGGGGGAGCTGTTTTTT	TRBV7-2	TRBJ2-2	NA	TRBD1
CASSLVAEAQETQYF	TGTGCCAGCAGCTTAGTGGCGGAGGCTCAAGAGACCCAGTACTTC	TRBV7-9	TRBJ2-5	NA	NA
CASSLGGNSYNEQFF	TGTGCCAGCAGCCTGGGGGGAAACTCCTACAATGAGCAGTTCTTC	TRBV3-1/TRBV3-2	TRBJ2-1	NA	NA
CASSPGSYEQYF	TGTGCCAGCAGCCCAGGGTCCTACGAGCAGTACTTC	TRBV14	TRBJ2-7	NA	NA
CASSMRAGGPLDFYNEQFF	TGTGCCAGCAGCATGAGAGCGGGGGGGCCTTTGGACTTCTACAATGAGCAGTTCTTC	TRBV7-6	TRBJ2-1	NA	TRBD2
CASSFLDYYNEQFF	TGTGCCAGCAGCTTTTTGGACTATTACAATGAGCAGTTCTTC	TRBV7-2	TRBJ2-1	NA	NA